The rows below give T cell receptor beta chains drawn from one sample of a study of T-cell memory formation after mild COVID-19. TCRdb processed the 5' RACE reads anew with MiXCR; each CDR3 protein has one entry. The table lists approximately 400,000 distinct CDR3 sequences, about 24% of them singletons. Sequencing input: PBMCs or a T cell subset sorted from them (not recorded which). The receptors stem from an adult woman who had mild COVID-19 (a few samples of this study predate the infection). Cell type and time point are not known. Each CDR3 is given with its conserved first and last residue. D genes are given only for firm matches. Clone sizes are given selectively: once, few, many, or a class where the clone is expanded.

TRBV5-1	NA	few	TRBJ1-1	CASSLDPTGVNTEAFF	TGCGCCAGCAGCTTGGACCCAACGGGGGTGAACACTGAAGCTTTCTTT
TRBV12-3/TRBV12-4	NA	few	TRBJ2-3	CASTPRGLVGDTQYF	TGTGCCAGCACCCCCAGGGGCTTGGTCGGAGATACGCAGTATTTT
TRBV28	TRBD1	few	TRBJ1-5	CASRTFDRGQPQHF	TGTGCCAGCCGGACCTTCGACAGGGGACAGCCCCAGCATTTT
TRBV19	TRBD1	NA	TRBJ1-2	CASSWTGGMGYGYTF	TGTGCCAGTAGTTGGACAGGGGGTATGGGCTATGGCTACACCTTC
TRBV18	NA	few	TRBJ2-1	CASSPRLANSYNEQFF	TGTGCCAGCTCACCACGGCTAGCTAACTCCTACAATGAGCAGTTCTTC
TRBV7-2	NA	NA	TRBJ1-5	CASSYISGHQPQHF	TGTGCCAGCAGCTACATATCAGGGCATCAGCCCCAGCATTTT
TRBV20-1	TRBD1	NA	TRBJ2-2	CSARGYPGDRGLSGELFF	TGCAGTGCTAGAGGTTACCCGGGGGACAGGGGGCTAAGCGGGGAGCTGTTTTTT
TRBV12-3/TRBV12-4	TRBD1	few	TRBJ1-2	CASSLGQGSNGYTF	TGTGCCAGCAGTTTAGGACAGGGTTCGAATGGCTACACCTTC
TRBV12-3/TRBV12-4	NA	NA	TRBJ1-1	CASSLEANTEAFF	TGTGCCAGCAGTTTGGAGGCGAACACTGAAGCTTTCTTT
TRBV5-4	NA	NA	TRBJ2-3	CASTRGATDTQYF	TGTGCCAGCACCCGAGGGGCCACAGATACGCAGTATTTT
TRBV7-8	TRBD2	NA	TRBJ2-6	CASSPQRGKLSRANVLTF	TGTGCCAGCAGTCCTCAGCGGGGAAAGCTCTCCCGGGCCAACGTCCTGACTTTC
TRBV15	NA	NA	TRBJ2-1	CATSLAGGDYNEQFF	TGTGCCACCAGCCTCGCAGGGGGGGACTACAATGAGCAGTTCTTC
TRBV20-1	NA	few	TRBJ1-5	CSARWGEGNQPQHF	TGCAGTGCTAGGTGGGGAGAGGGCAATCAGCCCCAGCATTTT
TRBV20-1	TRBD1	NA	TRBJ2-5	CSAGRLKAGGETQYF	TGCAGTGCTGGTCGTCTTAAGGCAGGGGGCGAGACCCAGTACTTC
TRBV5-5	NA	NA	TRBJ2-2	CASSWAGEGYGELFF	TGTGCCAGCAGCTGGGCCGGGGAAGGTTACGGGGAGCTGTTTTTT
TRBV12-3/TRBV12-4	TRBD1	few	TRBJ1-6	CASSLEQGSNSPLHF	TGTGCCAGCAGTTTGGAACAGGGGTCTAATTCACCCCTCCACTTT
TRBV6-5	TRBD2	NA	TRBJ2-3	CASSYSAGGTFSTDTQYF	TGTGCCAGCAGTTACTCGGCGGGAGGGACGTTTAGCACAGATACGCAGTATTTT
TRBV12-3/TRBV12-4	NA	NA	TRBJ1-6	CASSSHSGGYSPLHF	TGTGCCAGCAGTTCCCACTCGGGAGGATATTCACCCCTCCACTTT
TRBV6-2/TRBV6-3	NA	few	TRBJ2-5	CASNLGDGAGETQYF	TGTGCCAGCAACCTAGGTGACGGAGCGGGAGAGACCCAGTACTTC
TRBV5-1	TRBD2	few	TRBJ2-4	CASSLEFSGGFAKNIQYF	TGCGCCAGCAGCTTGGAATTCAGCGGGGGGTTCGCCAAAAACATTCAGTACTTC
TRBV11-3	NA	NA	TRBJ2-2	CASSLALRRELFF	TGTGCCAGCAGCTTAGCCCTCCGAAGGGAGCTGTTTTTT
TRBV7-8	TRBD1	NA	TRBJ1-1	CASRPRGPLGDTEAFF	TGTGCCAGCAGACCTAGGGGGCCCCTTGGTGACACTGAAGCTTTCTTT
TRBV5-5	NA	NA	TRBJ1-1	CASSLVPGFGTEAFF	TGTGCCAGCAGCTTGGTCCCCGGATTTGGCACTGAAGCTTTCTTT
TRBV12-3/TRBV12-4	NA	NA	TRBJ1-2	CASTRDYGYTF	TGTGCCAGCACGAGGGACTATGGCTACACCTTC
TRBV7-8	TRBD1	few	TRBJ1-5	CASSPVWTGDYSNQPQHF	TGTGCCAGCAGCCCGGTTTGGACAGGGGATTATAGCAATCAGCCCCAGCATTTT
TRBV7-2	NA	few	TRBJ2-3	CASSSDFVDTQYF	TGTGCCAGCAGCTCGGACTTCGTAGATACGCAGTATTTT
TRBV7-6	NA	few	TRBJ2-1	CASSSALTGSSYNEQFF	TGTGCCAGCAGCTCAGCATTGACAGGAAGCTCCTACAATGAGCAGTTCTTC
TRBV24-1	NA	NA	TRBJ2-2	CATRSPNTGELFF	TGTGCCACGCGCAGTCCGAACACCGGGGAGCTGTTTTTT
TRBV7-8	TRBD1	NA	TRBJ1-2	CASSLRGQGRRGYTF	TGTGCCAGCAGCTTAAGGGGACAGGGGAGGCGAGGCTACACCTTC